These T cell receptor beta chains were read from a single sample in a study of blood T cell repertoires in COVID-19. The method was immunoSEQ multiplex PCR; TCRdb's version includes in-frame clones alone and lacks a portion of them. The sample has about 140,000 clones; more than 65% are singletons. Sequencing used peripheral blood. Receptors originate from a woman aged 55-70 years with acute or convalescent COVID-19. Both conserved end residues are part of each CDR3. The D gene is left open where the match is weak. A row's size may be missing; if present it is once, few, many or a size class.

cdr3_nt cdr3_aa v_call d_call j_call clone_size
TGTGCCAGCAGTTACGGTGGTAGCGGGGCCCTCGGGGAGACCCAGTACTTC CASSYGGSGALGETQYF TRBV6-2/TRBV6-3 TRBD2 TRBJ2-5 .
TGTGCCAGCAGTGAAGGGACTACAGCTCCGGATAAGCCCCAGCATTTT CASSEGTTAPDKPQHF TRBV28 . TRBJ1-5 .
TGTGCCAGCAGTCGGACTAGAGGAAGAATTGGCACCGGGGAGCTGTTTTTT CASSRTRGRIGTGELFF TRBV2 TRBD2 TRBJ2-2 .
TGTGCCAGCAGGGGGGGACTAGCGGGAGGAAAAATTGGGTACGAGCAGTACTTC CASRGGLAGGKIGYEQYF TRBV28 TRBD2 TRBJ2-7 once
TGTGCCAGCCAAAAACCGACTGCCAGCTCCTACGAGCAGTACTTC CASQKPTASSYEQYF TRBV28 . TRBJ2-7 .
TGTGCCAGCAGCTTAAAGTACTCGAGATCCGGGGAGCTGTTTTTT CASSLKYSRSGELFF TRBV6-6 . TRBJ2-2 .
TGCGCCAGCGGGACCGGGACAGGTCAAACCGGGCAGTATTTT CASGTGTGQTGQYF TRBV5-1 TRBD1 TRBJ2-3 .
TGTGCCGCTCAGGGGGGTAATCAGCCCCAGCATTTT CAAQGGNQPQHF TRBV24-1 TRBD1 TRBJ1-5 .
TGTGCCAGCAGTTTATCCCCGACAGGCTTGGGGGCTTTCTTT CASSLSPTGLGAFF TRBV27 . TRBJ1-1 .
TGTGCCAGCAGCACATCGGACAATACACGGGCTTTCTTT CASSTSDNTRAFF TRBV28 . TRBJ1-1 .
TGTGCCAGCAGCTACAGGCGCATACGGGTCACAGATACGCAGTATTTT CASSYRRIRVTDTQYF TRBV5-8 . TRBJ2-3 .
TGTGCCAGCAGCCTCGCCCCGACAGGGTGGGGGACCTCTGGGGCCAACGTCCTGACTTTC CASSLAPTGWGTSGANVLTF TRBV3-1/TRBV3-2 TRBD1 TRBJ2-6 .
TGTGCCACAGGGACTAGCGGGGGTAAGGGCAATGAGCAGTTCTTC CATGTSGGKGNEQFF TRBV7-9 TRBD2 TRBJ2-1 .
TGCGCCAGCAGCTTCGGGACTAGCGGGACAGGTGAGCAGTTCTTC CASSFGTSGTGEQFF TRBV5-1 TRBD2 TRBJ2-1 .
TGCGCCAGCAGCTTTCAGGGGGTGGGCACTGAAGCTTTCTTT CASSFQGVGTEAFF TRBV5-1 TRBD1 TRBJ1-1 .
TGTGCCAGCAGCCCGCAGAACTATGGCTACACCTTC CASSPQNYGYTF TRBV7-2 . TRBJ1-2 .
TGTGCCAGCAGTTCCATCCTCCGAGGAAGTGAAGCTTTCTTT CASSSILRGSEAFF TRBV6-5 . TRBJ1-1 .
TGTGCCAGCAGCTTCGCCGGGACTAGCTCCTACGAGCAGTACTTC CASSFAGTSSYEQYF TRBV3-1/TRBV3-2 TRBD2 TRBJ2-7 .
TGTGCCAGCACTGGCGGGCTCTCCTACGAGCAGTACTTC CASTGGLSYEQYF TRBV25-1 . TRBJ2-7 .
TGTGCCAGCAGCTGGACAGGGGGATCCTACGAGCAGTACTTC CASSWTGGSYEQYF TRBV5-5 TRBD1 TRBJ2-7 .
TGCAGTGCCGGGGAAACCTACGAGCAGTACTTC CSAGETYEQYF TRBV20-1 . TRBJ2-7 .
TGTGCCAGCAGCGCACTATGGGACAGGGGGAAGCAGGAGCAGTACTTC CASSALWDRGKQEQYF TRBV11-2 TRBD1 TRBJ2-7 few
TGTGCCAGCACACAATCTGGTGGCTACACCTTC CASTQSGGYTF TRBV28 . TRBJ1-2 .
TGTGCCAGCAGAGCCGGGCCGGGACAGGGTTCCTACGAGCAGTACTTC CASRAGPGQGSYEQYF TRBV7-9 TRBD1 TRBJ2-7 .
TGTGCCACCAGCAGAGGAAGGCGGGAGCCCGGCTCTAGCGCCCCTACAGATACGCAGTATTTT CATSRGRREPGSSAPTDTQYF TRBV15 TRBD2 TRBJ2-3 .
TGTGCCAGCAGCCAAGCGGGAGGCGGGAGAAACATTCAGTACTTC CASSQAGGGRNIQYF TRBV3-1/TRBV3-2 TRBD2 TRBJ2-4 once
TGTGCCAGCAGCGTAGGACTGTCCACTGAAGCTTTCTTT CASSVGLSTEAFF TRBV9 . TRBJ1-1 once
TGTGCCAGCAGCTCGGACAGGACGTTCACAGATACGCAGTATTTT CASSSDRTFTDTQYF TRBV7-2 TRBD1 TRBJ2-3 .
TGTGCCTGGACCCCAGGGGGCTTAGAAAAACTGTTTTTT CAWTPGGLEKLFF TRBV30 TRBD1 TRBJ1-4 .
TGTGCCAGCTCCCCAGTATCGGAGCAGCCCCAGCATTTT CASSPVSEQPQHF TRBV18 . TRBJ1-5 .
TGTGCCAGCAGTCCCTCCGGACAGAACACCGGGGAGCTGTTTTTT CASSPSGQNTGELFF TRBV28 . TRBJ2-2 once
TGTGCCATCAGTGAGTCGCGAGACATTGGCTACACCTTC CAISESRDIGYTF TRBV10-3 . TRBJ1-2 .
TGTGCCAGCAGCGGACCAGGGGGAGATACGCAGTATTTT CASSGPGGDTQYF TRBV9 TRBD1 TRBJ2-3 .
TGTGCCAGCAGTTTAAGTCAGCTAGCGGGAGGAGATACGCAGTATTTT CASSLSQLAGGDTQYF TRBV28 TRBD2 TRBJ2-3 .
TGTGCCAGCAGCCCTTACGCAATAGCGGGAGGTGGCCACGAGCAGTACTTC CASSPYAIAGGGHEQYF TRBV9 TRBD2 TRBJ2-7 .
TGTGCCAGCAGTCCCCCCCAGGGCCGGAATTCACCCCTCCACTTT CASSPPQGRNSPLHF TRBV28 . TRBJ1-6 .
TGCGCCAGCAGCCCCTGGGGGGACACTGAAGCTTTCTTT CASSPWGDTEAFF TRBV5-1 . TRBJ1-1 .
TGTGCCAGCAGTCCAGGACAGGGTACTGAAAACCTGTTTTTT CASSPGQGTENLFF TRBV28 TRBD1 TRBJ1-4 .
TGCGCCAGCACCCTAGGGGGAACCTACGAGCAGTACTTC CASTLGGTYEQYF TRBV5-1 . TRBJ2-7 .
TGCGCCAGCAGCACAGGACAGGGGTTAAGCACAGATACGCAGTATTTT CASSTGQGLSTDTQYF TRBV5-1 TRBD1 TRBJ2-3 .
TGTGCCAGCAGTCTACTAGCGGGAGAGGCTTACAATGAGCAGTTCTTC CASSLLAGEAYNEQFF TRBV7-3 TRBD2 TRBJ2-1 .
TGTGCCAGCAGCTTATCCGGTCTCAGCACAGATACGCAGTATTTT CASSLSGLSTDTQYF TRBV11-1 . TRBJ2-3 .
TGTGCCAGCAGCCCCCCTTTGCTAGCGGGAGTGGTAGATACGCAGTATTTT CASSPPLLAGVVDTQYF TRBV3-1/TRBV3-2 TRBD2 TRBJ2-3 .
TGTGCCAGCTCACCGGGACAAGGAACAATGAGGCAGTTCTTC CASSPGQGTMRQFF TRBV18 . TRBJ2-1 .
TGTGCCAGCAGGCTAGCGGGAAGCACAGATACGCAGTATTTT CASRLAGSTDTQYF TRBV6-5 TRBD2 TRBJ2-3 .
TGTGCCAGCGCTACCGACAGGGCCGCCGGGGAGCTGTTTTTT CASATDRAAGELFF TRBV28 TRBD1 TRBJ2-2 .
TGTGCCAGCAGCCCCTTTGGGGGAGGGAGGGAAAAACTGTTTTTT CASSPFGGGREKLFF TRBV7-2 . TRBJ1-4 .
TGTGCCAGCAGCTTACAGGGACAGGCCACTGAAGCTTTCTTT CASSLQGQATEAFF TRBV7-8 TRBD1 TRBJ1-1 .